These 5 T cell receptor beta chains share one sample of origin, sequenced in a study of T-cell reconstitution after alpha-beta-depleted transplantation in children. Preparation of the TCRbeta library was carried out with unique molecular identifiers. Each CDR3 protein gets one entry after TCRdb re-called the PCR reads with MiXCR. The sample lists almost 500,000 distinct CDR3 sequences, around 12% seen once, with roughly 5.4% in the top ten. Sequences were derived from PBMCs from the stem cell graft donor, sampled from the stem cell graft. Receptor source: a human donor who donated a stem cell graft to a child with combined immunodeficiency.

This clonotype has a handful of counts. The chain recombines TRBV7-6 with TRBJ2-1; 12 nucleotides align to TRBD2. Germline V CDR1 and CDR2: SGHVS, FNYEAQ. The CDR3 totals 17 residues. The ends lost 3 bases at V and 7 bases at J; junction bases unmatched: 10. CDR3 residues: CASSLGMTSGGGNEQFF. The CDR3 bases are TGTGCCAGCAGCTTGGGGATGACTAGCGGGGGTGGTAATGAGCAGTTCTTC.

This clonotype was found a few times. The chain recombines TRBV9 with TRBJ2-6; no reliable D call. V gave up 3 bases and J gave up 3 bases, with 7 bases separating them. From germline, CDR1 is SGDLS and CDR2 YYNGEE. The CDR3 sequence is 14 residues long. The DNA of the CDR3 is TGTGCCAGCAGCGCCTCCTTTGGGGCCAACGTCCTGACTTTC. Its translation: CASSASFGANVLTF.

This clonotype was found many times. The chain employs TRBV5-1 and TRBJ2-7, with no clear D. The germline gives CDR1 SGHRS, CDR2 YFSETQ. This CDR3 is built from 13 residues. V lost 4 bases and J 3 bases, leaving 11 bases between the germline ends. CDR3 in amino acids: CASSLRDDYEQYF. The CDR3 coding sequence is TGCGCCAGCAGCCTTCGAGATGACTACGAGCAGTACTTC.

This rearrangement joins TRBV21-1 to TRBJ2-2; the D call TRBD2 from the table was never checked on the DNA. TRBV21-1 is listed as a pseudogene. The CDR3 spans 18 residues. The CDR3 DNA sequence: TGTGCCAGCACCCAACCCACTAGCGGGAGGACATTTGGCGGGGAGCTGTTTTTT. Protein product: CASTQPTSGRTFGGELFF.

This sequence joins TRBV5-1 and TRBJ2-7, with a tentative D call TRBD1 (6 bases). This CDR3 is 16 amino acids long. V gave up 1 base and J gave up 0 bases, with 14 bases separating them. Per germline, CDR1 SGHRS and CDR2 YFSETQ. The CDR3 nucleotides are TGCGCCAGCAGCTTGAGCCAGGACAGTGCCTCCTACGAGCAGTACTTC. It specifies CASSLSQDSASYEQYF.